This TCR beta chain originates from a study of post-analysis software for immune sequencing data. Study-level findings and limits: Versus controls, multiple sclerosis patients showed significantly lower diversity (normalized Chao1). TRBV5-6, TRBV5-1 and TRBV20-1 were among four or five TRBV segments more frequent in patients than controls.

About this clonotype: Its antigen is currently unknown.

CDR1 and CDR2 from the germline V gene are SGHDT and YYEEEE. This CDR3 has 13 amino acids. Trimming cost V 0 bases and J 3 bases, with 6 bases left between them. The library was made from cDNA and included unique molecular identifiers. MiXCR was run by TCRdb on the PCR reads, yielding one entry per CDR3 protein. The repertoire holds some 800,000 distinct CDR3 sequences, with roughly 46% as singletons. The source of this sequence is a girl aged 5 to 17 with multiple sclerosis. The rearrangement joins TRBV5-6 to TRBJ1-2; D call uncertain. The sample consisted of blood. DNA for the CDR3: TGTGCCAGCAGCTTGGGAGCATACTATGGCTACACCTTC. Protein: CASSLGAYYGYTF.